Listed here is a single TCR beta chain. No cognate antigen has been identified for it. No much larger clonotype is one base removed from it; base qualities were not supplied. The immunoSEQ Assay, a bias-controlled multiplex PCR, was used to amplify TCRbeta CDR3 regions from genomic DNA. Per the original workflow: The number of nucleated cells in each sample was estimated by amplification of reference gene primers within the assay. Sequence reads were collapsed and filtered to measure the absolute abundance of every unique TCRbeta CDR3 rearrangement. For each sample, productive Simpson clonality was calculated as the square root of Simpson's diversity index over productive rearrangements. This immuneACCESS table, as held by TCRdb, lists in-frame sequences with V and J called but not all clones. Of the missing ones, under half trace to an unresolved V gene in checked studies; the others have no known cause. The DNA gave D and trimming, while V, J and clone size come from that table. The sample profile shows approximately 120,000 clones; about 85% of them were found once. 4.3% of the sample belongs to the ten largest clones.

The collaborating institutions used their own protocols to collect whole blood in K2EDTA tubes. For TCRbeta analysis, collaborators shipped samples in one of three forms: frozen whole blood, isolated PBMCs, or DNA extracted from either of those sample types. Including cysteine and phenylalanine, the CDR3 has 16 amino acids. Of all the DNA, just the CDR3 is kept, 48 bases in frame from base 1. Trimmed from V: 5 bases; trimmed from J: 10 bases; junction bases lacking a gene match: 12. Looking up the germline V gene (reference sequence) yields CDR1 WNHNN and CDR2 SYGVQD. The entry originates in a study of blood T cell repertoires in COVID-19 (dated by TCRdb to about 2020). Notes on the research overall: The collaborator samples originated in the United States, Italy and Spain and spanned the acute and convalescent phases of COVID-19. Where HLA class I and class II types were available, the types were taken from metadata supplied by the sample provider, not from assay-based typing. Sample metadata almost always included a de-identified subject ID, COVID-19 status, age in years and sex. The repertoires were released in a freely available public database meant as a resource for research on the immune response to SARS-CoV-2. The material from the prospective study consisted of cDNA or gDNA derived from T cells, B-cell-depleted T cells, or PBMCs. Samples came from the ongoing ImmuneRACE study (first 160 participants) plus 1,254 subjects from 6 global collaborators. The dataset comprised deeply sampled blood TCRbeta repertoires from subjects exposed to, actively infected with, or recovered from COVID-19.

Overall study outcomes, separate from this receptor: The quantity of clinical and demographic metadata differed by source and by participant and was supplied without curation.

The sample taken for sequencing was peripheral blood. The clonotype was recovered from a human donor in a cohort sampled during active COVID-19. The chain is made from TRBV10-1 and TRBJ2-1, and 12 junction bases match TRBD2. CDR3 region: CASSSGTSGRRGEQFF. The DNA is as follows: TGCGCCAGCAGTAGCGGTACTAGCGGGAGGAGGGGCGAGCAGTTCTTC.